This T cell receptor (beta chain) was recovered during a study of OX40 agonist ivuxolimab in advanced cancers. In germline, CDR1 is KGHSH, CDR2 LQKENI. This CDR3 has 14 residues. Trimming stripped 6 bases from V and 4 bases from J, with 13 bases between. Repertoires were generated with immunoSEQ multiplex PCR, while TCRdb's copy carries only in-frame clones and drops some. The sample lists about 64,000 clones, approximately 80% occurring once. Blood draws occurred at baseline, cycle 4 day 1, and cycle 7 day 1. This chain uses TRBV18 with TRBJ1-5, with D perhaps TRBD1 (5 bases). The sequencing here drew on CD4+ or CD8+ T cells sorted from blood, taken in a trial of the OX40 agonist ivuxolimab. The clonotype comes from an adult with an advanced solid tumor such as melanoma, head and neck, liver or kidney cancer. In DNA, the CDR3 is TGTGCCAGCTCGGGCCTCAGGGAAAATCAGCCCCAGCATTTT. This codes for CASSGLRENQPQHF.